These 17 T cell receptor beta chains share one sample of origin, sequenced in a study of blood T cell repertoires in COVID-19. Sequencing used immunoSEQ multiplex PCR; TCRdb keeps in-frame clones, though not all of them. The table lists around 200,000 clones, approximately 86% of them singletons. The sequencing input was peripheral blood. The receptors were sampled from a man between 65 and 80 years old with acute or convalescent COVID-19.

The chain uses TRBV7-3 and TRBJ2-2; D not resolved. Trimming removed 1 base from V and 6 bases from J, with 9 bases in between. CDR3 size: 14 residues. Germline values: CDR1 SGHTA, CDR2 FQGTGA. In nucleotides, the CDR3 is TGTGCCAGCAGCTTAAGAAGTGGCTCCGGGGAGCTGTTTTTT. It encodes CASSLRSGSGELFF.

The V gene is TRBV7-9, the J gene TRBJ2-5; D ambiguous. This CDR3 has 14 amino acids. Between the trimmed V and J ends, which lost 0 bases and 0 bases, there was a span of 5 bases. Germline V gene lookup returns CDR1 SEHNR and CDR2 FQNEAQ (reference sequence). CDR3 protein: CASSLAPDQETQYF. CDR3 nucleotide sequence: TGTGCCAGCAGCTTAGCCCCAGACCAAGAGACCCAGTACTTC. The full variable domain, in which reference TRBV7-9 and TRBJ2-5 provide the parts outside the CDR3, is DTGVSQNPRHKITKRGQNVTFRCDPISEHNRLYWYRQTLGQGPEFLTYFQNEAQLEKSRLLSDRFSAERPKGSFSTLEIQRTEQGDSAMYLCASSLAPDQETQYFGPGTRLLVL.

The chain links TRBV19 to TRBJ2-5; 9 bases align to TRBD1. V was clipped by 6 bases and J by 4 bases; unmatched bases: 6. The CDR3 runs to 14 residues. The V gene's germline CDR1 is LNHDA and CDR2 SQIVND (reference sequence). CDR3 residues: CASRDRGKGETQYF. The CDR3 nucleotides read TGTGCCAGTAGGGACAGGGGTAAGGGAGAGACCCAGTACTTC. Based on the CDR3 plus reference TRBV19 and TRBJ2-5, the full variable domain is DGGITQSPKYLFRKEGQNVTLSCEQNLNHDAMYWYRQDPGQGLRLIYYSQIVNDFQKGDIAEGYSVSREKKESFPLTVTSAQKNPTAFYLCASRDRGKGETQYFGPGTRLLVL.

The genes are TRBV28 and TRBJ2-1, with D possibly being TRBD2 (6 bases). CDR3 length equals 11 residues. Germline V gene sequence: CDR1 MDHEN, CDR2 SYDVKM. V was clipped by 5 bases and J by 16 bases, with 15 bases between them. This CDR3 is CASSATRLHFF. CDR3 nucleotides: TGTGCCAGCAGTGCGACTAGACTACATTTCTTC.

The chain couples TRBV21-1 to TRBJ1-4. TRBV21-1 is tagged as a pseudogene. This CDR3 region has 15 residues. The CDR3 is CASSKVRSTNEKLFF. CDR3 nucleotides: TGTGCCAGCAGCAAAGTACGGTCAACTAATGAAAAACTGTTTTTT.

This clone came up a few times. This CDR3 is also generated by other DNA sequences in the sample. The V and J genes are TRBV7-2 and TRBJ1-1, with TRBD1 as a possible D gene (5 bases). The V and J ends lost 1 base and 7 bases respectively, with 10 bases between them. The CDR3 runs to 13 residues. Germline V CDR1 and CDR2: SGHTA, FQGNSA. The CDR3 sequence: CASSLERGGEAFF. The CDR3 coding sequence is TGTGCCAGCAGCTTAGAACGGGGGGGTGAAGCTTTCTTT.

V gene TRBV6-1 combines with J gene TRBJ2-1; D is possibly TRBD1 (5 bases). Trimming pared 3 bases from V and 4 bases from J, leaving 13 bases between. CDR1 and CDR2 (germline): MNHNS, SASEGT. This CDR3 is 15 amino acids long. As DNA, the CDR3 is TGTGCCAGCAGTGATTGGCTAGGGGTATACAATGAGCAGTTCTTC. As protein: CASSDWLGVYNEQFF.

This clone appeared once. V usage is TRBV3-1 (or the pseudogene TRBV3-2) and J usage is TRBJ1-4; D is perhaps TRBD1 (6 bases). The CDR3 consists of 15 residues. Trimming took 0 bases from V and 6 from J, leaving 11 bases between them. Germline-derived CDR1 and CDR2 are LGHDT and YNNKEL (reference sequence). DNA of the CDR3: TGTGCCAGCAGCCAAGACGGCAGGGGTTATGAAAAACTGTTTTTT. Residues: CASSQDGRGYEKLFF.

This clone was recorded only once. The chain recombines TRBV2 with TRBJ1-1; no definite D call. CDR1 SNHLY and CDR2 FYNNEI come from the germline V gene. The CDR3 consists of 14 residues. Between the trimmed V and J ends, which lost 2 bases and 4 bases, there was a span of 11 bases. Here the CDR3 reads CASSETWSGTEAFF. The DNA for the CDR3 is TGTGCCAGCAGTGAAACTTGGTCGGGCACTGAAGCTTTCTTT. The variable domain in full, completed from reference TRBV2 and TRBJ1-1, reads EPEVTQTPSHQVTQMGQEVILRCVPISNHLYFYWYRQILGQKVEFLVSFYNNEISEKSEIFDDQFSVERPDGSNFTLKIRSTKLEDSAMYFCASSETWSGTEAFFGQGTRLTVV.

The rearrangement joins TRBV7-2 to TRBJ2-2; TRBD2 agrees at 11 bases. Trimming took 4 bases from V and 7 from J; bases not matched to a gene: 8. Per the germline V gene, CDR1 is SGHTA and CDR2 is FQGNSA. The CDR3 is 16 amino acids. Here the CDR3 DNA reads TGTGCCAGCAGCTCCTTTAGCGGGGGGGGACACGGGGAGCTGTTTTTT. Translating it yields CASSSFSGGGHGELFF. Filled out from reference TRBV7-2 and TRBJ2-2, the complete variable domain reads GAGVSQSPSNKVTEKGKDVELRCDPISGHTALYWYRQSLGQGLEFLIYFQGNSAPDKSGLPSDRFSAERTGGSVSTLTIQRTQQEDSAVYLCASSSFSGGGHGELFFGEGSRLTVL.

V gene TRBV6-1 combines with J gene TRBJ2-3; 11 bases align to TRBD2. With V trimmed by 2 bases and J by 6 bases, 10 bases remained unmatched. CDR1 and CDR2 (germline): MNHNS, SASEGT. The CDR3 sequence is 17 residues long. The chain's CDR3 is CASSEYTSGSIMDTQYF. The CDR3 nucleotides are TGTGCCAGCAGTGAATATACTAGCGGGAGCATTATGGATACGCAGTATTTT.

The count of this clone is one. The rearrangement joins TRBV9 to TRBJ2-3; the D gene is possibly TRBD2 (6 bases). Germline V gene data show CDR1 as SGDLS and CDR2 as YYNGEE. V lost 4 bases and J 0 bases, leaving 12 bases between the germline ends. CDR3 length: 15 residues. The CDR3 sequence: CASSMGLSSTDTQYF. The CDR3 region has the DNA TGTGCCAGCAGCATGGGACTCTCTAGCACAGATACGCAGTATTTT.

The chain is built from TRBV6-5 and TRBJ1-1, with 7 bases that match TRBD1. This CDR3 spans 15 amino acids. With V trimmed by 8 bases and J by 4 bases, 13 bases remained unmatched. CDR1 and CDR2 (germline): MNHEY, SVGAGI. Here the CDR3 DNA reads TGTGCCAGCGCTTACAGGGGACGGGTGATCACTGAAGCTTTCTTT. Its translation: CASAYRGRVITEAFF.

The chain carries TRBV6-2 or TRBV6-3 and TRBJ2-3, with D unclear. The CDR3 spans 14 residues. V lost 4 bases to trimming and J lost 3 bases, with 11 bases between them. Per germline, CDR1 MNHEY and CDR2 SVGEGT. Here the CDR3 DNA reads TGTGCCAGCAGTTCCCGGGTCGAGACAGATACGCAGTATTTT. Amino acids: CASSSRVETDTQYF.

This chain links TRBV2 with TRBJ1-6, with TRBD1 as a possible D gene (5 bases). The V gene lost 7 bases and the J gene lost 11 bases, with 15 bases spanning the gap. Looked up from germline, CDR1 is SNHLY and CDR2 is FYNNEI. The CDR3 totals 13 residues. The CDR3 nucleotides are TGTGCCAGCACCAGGGTGCAAAAGACACCCCTCCACTTT. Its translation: CASTRVQKTPLHF.

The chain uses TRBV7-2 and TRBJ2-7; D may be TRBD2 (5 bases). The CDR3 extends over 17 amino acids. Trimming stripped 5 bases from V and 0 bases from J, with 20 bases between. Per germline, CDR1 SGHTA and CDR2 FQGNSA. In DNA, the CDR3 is TGTGCCAGCAGCCCTAACGGACCAAGGACTTACTCCTACGAGCAGTACTTC. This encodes CASSPNGPRTYSYEQYF.

As DNA, the CDR3 is TGTGCCAGCAGCCTTAGCGGGGGACCCTTGAGCACAGATACGCAGTATTTT. It specifies CASSLSGGPLSTDTQYF. The J gene is TRBJ2-3, the V gene TRBV7-3, with TRBD2 matching 9 bases. Germline assignment: CDR1 SGHTA and CDR2 FQGTGA. There are 17 residues in the CDR3. Trimming took 5 bases from V and 0 from J; bases not matched to a gene: 9.